The source of this T cell receptor beta chain is a study of blood T cell repertoires in COVID-19. CDR1 is SEHNR and CDR2 is FQNEAQ in the germline V gene (reference sequence). CDR3 size: 13 residues. The trim removed 4 bases at V and 11 bases at J, leaving 3 bases unmatched. This table comes from immunoSEQ multiplex PCR, and its TCRdb copy is limited to in-frame clones, with some not included. The data contain about 190,000 clones, around 84% of them seen just once; the ten biggest clones take up approximately 15%. The gene calls are TRBV7-9 and TRBJ1-6; 9 bases are shared with TRBD1. The receptor's source is a young man with active or convalescent COVID-19. Sequenced material: peripheral blood. CDR3 sequence: CASSSTGGTPLHF. The CDR3 bases are TGTGCCAGCAGCTCGACAGGGGGGACACCCCTCCACTTT.